The sequence of this TCR beta chain was determined in a study of beta chain features in type 1 diabetes. The study, taken as a whole, reports: The naive, central memory and Treg TCRB repertoires showed an apparent similarity that was greater among patients than among healthy donors. Type 1 diabetes patients had moderately but significantly shorter TCRB CDR3s in all four CD4+ subsets.

The entirety of the isolated RNA underwent reverse transcription, so expressed TCRB transcripts were sequenced. Sequencing used immunoSEQ multiplex PCR; TCRdb keeps in-frame clones, though not all of them. The sample has approximately 170,000 clones, approximately 7.8% seen once. Trimming removed 4 bases from V and 1 base from J; junction bases left unmatched: 6. CDR1 and CDR2 (germline): MNHEY, SMNVEV (reference sequence). There are 16 residues in the CDR3. There are a few counts of this clone. Its matching antigen is unknown. This chain links TRBV27 with TRBJ2-2; 7 nucleotides align to TRBD2. The clonotype originates from a woman aged 40 to 55 with type 1 diabetes. The sequencing sample was made of central memory CD4+ T cells from blood. The CDR3 DNA is TGTGCCAGCAGTTCTCCGGCTAGCGGGAACACCGGGGAGCTGTTTTTT. Its translation is CASSSPASGNTGELFF.